The 31 T cell receptor beta chains given below trace back to one sample, sequenced in a study of T cells in Graves' hyperthyroidism and ophthalmopathy. TCR beta CDR3 sequences were amplified from RNA transcripts. The HTBI primer set drove a first-round RT-PCR of the TCR CDR3. TCRdb fed the multiplex PCR reads into MiXCR, producing one record per CDR3 protein. The sample carries 450,000 to 650,000 distinct CDR3 sequences, approximately 15% recorded once. The specimen sequenced was blood. Receptors were obtained from a woman aged 18-29 years with Graves' ophthalmopathy.

The sample holds many counts of this clonotype. The V and J genes are TRBV11-3 and TRBJ2-1; 11 bases are a match to TRBD2. The CDR3 totals 18 residues. V shed 1 base and J 1 base; nucleotides not matched to a gene: 6. In germline, CDR1 is SGHNT, CDR2 YENEEA. This CDR3 reads CASSLGGLAGLSYNEQFF. CDR3 DNA sequence: TGTGCCAGCAGCTTAGGTGGACTAGCGGGTCTTTCCTACAATGAGCAGTTCTTC.

This clonotype was recorded many times. V and J are TRBV10-3 and TRBJ2-5, with a tentative D call TRBD2 (7 bases). Germline CDR1 is ENHRY and CDR2 is SYGVKD. CDR3 size: 16 residues. Deletions cut 6 bases from V and 5 bases from J, with 22 bases between. The CDR3 spells CAISPGEGGALETQYF. The CDR3 bases are TGTGCCATCAGCCCCGGGGAGGGGGGCGCCTTGGAGACCCAGTACTTC.

This clonotype has at least ten counts. The chain uses TRBV2 and TRBJ1-5; 10 bases are a match to TRBD1. CDR3 length: 16 amino acids. CDR1 SNHLY and CDR2 FYNNEI come from the germline V gene. The junction had 6 bases not matched to a gene; V was cut back by 2 bases and J by 5 bases. The CDR3 DNA sequence: TGTGCCAGCAGTGAAATACGGACAGGGGGGGATCAGCCCCAGCATTTT. It translates to CASSEIRTGGDQPQHF.

In this sample, this clonotype turned up a few times. Possible read error: a much larger clone is one base away. The CDR3 spells CASSQGRTRLQPQHF. CDR3 in DNA: TGTGCCAGCAGCCAAGGTCGGACCCGGCTTCAGCCCCAGCATTTT. The V gene is TRBV3-1, the J gene TRBJ1-5; D unresolved. The V end lost 1 base, the J end lost 6 bases, and 13 bases lay between the germline ends. The CDR3 is made up of 15 amino acids. Germline assignment: CDR1 LGHDT and CDR2 YNNKEL (reference sequence).

This clonotype was counted between two and nine times. This may be a read error: a much more frequent sequence differs by one nucleotide. The J gene is TRBJ2-2, the V gene TRBV6-1; the D gene is possibly TRBD1 (5 bases). Per germline, CDR1 MNHNS and CDR2 SASEGT. V was pared by 2 bases and J by 3 bases, with 13 bases between. There are 16 residues in the CDR3. The CDR3 DNA sequence: TGTGCCAGCAGTGAATACCCCCGACAGTACACCGGGGAGCTGTTTTTT. Protein sequence: CASSEYPRQYTGELFF.

J is TRBJ1-3 and V is TRBV28; D gene ambiguous. Germline V lookup: CDR1 MDHEN, CDR2 SYDVKM. Deletions cut 2 bases from V and 0 bases from J, with 8 bases between. The CDR3 loop spans 15 amino acids. This chain's CDR3 is CASSLAFLSGNTIYF. The CDR3 region has the DNA TGTGCCAGCAGTTTAGCTTTTCTCTCTGGAAACACCATATATTTT. Full variable domain (missing parts from reference TRBV28 and TRBJ1-3): DVKVTQSSRYLVKRTGEKVFLECVQDMDHENMFWYRQDPGLGLRLIYFSYDVKMKEKGDIPEGYSVSREKKERFSLILESASTNQTSMYLCASSLAFLSGNTIYFGEGSWLTVV.

This clonotype has only a few counts. J is TRBJ1-4 and V is TRBV7-9; D uncertain. V lost 6 bases and J 0 bases, leaving 11 bases between the germline ends. Germline CDR1 is SEHNR and CDR2 is FQNEAQ (reference sequence). The CDR3 covers 15 residues. The CDR3 loop reads CASRHTSSTNEKLFF. CDR3 sequence (DNA): TGTGCCAGCAGGCACACCAGTTCAACTAATGAAAAACTGTTTTTT.

The chain recombines TRBV9 with TRBJ2-7, with a possible D match to TRBD2 (5 bases). CDR1 is SGDLS and CDR2 is YYNGEE in the germline V gene. The germline V and J ends were trimmed by 0 bases and 6 bases, with 7 bases remaining between them. This CDR3 has 12 amino acids. DNA for the CDR3: TGTGCCAGCAGCGTAGGGGAGACCGAGCAGTACTTC. This encodes CASSVGETEQYF. Using reference TRBV9 and TRBJ2-7 for the parts outside the CDR3, the full variable domain is DSGVTQTPKHLITATGQRVTLRCSPRSGDLSVYWYQQSLDQGLQFLIQYYNGEERAKGNILERFSAQQFPDLHSELNLSSLELGDSALYFCASSVGETEQYFGPGTRLTVT.

The chain combines TRBV19 with TRBJ1-1, with D possibly TRBD1 on 6 matching bases. The CDR3 spans 19 residues. V shed 1 base and J shed 1 base, with 22 bases lying between them. CDR1 is LNHDA and CDR2 is SQIVND in the germline V gene (reference sequence). Here the CDR3 reads CASSIGVGGGSIANTEAFF. CDR3 coding DNA: TGTGCCAGTAGTATAGGCGTGGGGGGGGGCTCTATAGCGAACACTGAAGCTTTCTTT.

This clonotype was recorded at least ten times. The chain is built from TRBV5-1 and TRBJ1-3, with 7 bases fitting TRBD1. CDR3 length equals 15 residues. V shed 0 bases, J shed 4 bases, and the junction held 4 bases outside the gene matches. Per germline, CDR1 SGHRS and CDR2 YFSETQ. CDR3 residues: CASSLGQGGGNTIYF. The CDR3 region has the DNA TGCGCCAGCAGCTTGGGACAGGGAGGCGGAAACACCATATATTTT.

There are many counts of this clonotype. The rearrangement links TRBV11-2 to TRBJ2-5; D not resolved. V lost 4 bases to trimming and J lost 0 bases, with 9 bases between them. The CDR3 sequence is 14 residues long. Germline-derived CDR1 and CDR2 are SGHAT and FQNNGV. CDR3 nucleotides: TGTGCCAGCAGCTCATCCCCATACCAAGAGACCCAGTACTTC. Its protein product is CASSSSPYQETQYF.

As concerns this clonotype: A much larger clone sits a single nucleotide away, making a read error possible. This sequence joins TRBV7-2 and TRBJ2-7; D is unresolved. Germline V gene data show CDR1 as SGHTA and CDR2 as FQGNSA. Trimming pared 0 bases from V and 9 bases from J, leaving 9 bases between. CDR3 size: 12 residues. CDR3 bases: TGTGCCAGCAGCTTAGCGAGGAGAGGGCAGTACTTC. This gives the protein CASSLARRGQYF.

This clonotype was counted at least ten times. V gene TRBV7-3 combines with J gene TRBJ2-3; 8 bases map to TRBD2. The germline gives CDR1 SGHTA, CDR2 FQGTGA. Trimming at V came to 5 bases and at J to 1 base, leaving 5 bases not matched to a gene. This CDR3 is built from 15 residues. The CDR3: CASSLAGSRTDTQYF. DNA for the CDR3: TGTGCCAGCAGCCTAGCGGGTTCTCGCACAGATACGCAGTATTTT.

At least ten counts were recorded for this clonotype. V usage is TRBV20-1 and J usage is TRBJ1-1; TRBD1 might be the D (5 bases). In germline, CDR1 is DFQATT, CDR2 SNEGSKA (reference sequence). The CDR3 consists of 16 residues. V lost 0 bases, J lost 1 base, and 15 bases lay in between. CDR3 DNA: TGCAGTGCTAGAGATGGGGGAGGGAGTTGGAACACTGAAGCTTTCTTT. Amino acid sequence: CSARDGGGSWNTEAFF.

CDR3 residues: CASSPSGVGQSSYEQYF. The DNA of the CDR3 is TGTGCCAGCAGCCCCTCAGGGGTGGGACAGAGCTCCTACGAGCAGTACTTC. V and J are TRBV6-2 or TRBV6-3 and TRBJ2-7; 7 nucleotides line up with TRBD1. The CDR3 spans 17 residues. The germline V gene encodes CDR1 MNHEY and CDR2 SVGEGT. V gave up 6 bases and J gave up 0 bases; unmatched junction bases: 14.

This clonotype was seen ten or more times. The chain joins TRBV20-1 to TRBJ2-1, with D possibly being TRBD2 (6 bases). The germline CDR1 and CDR2 sequences are DFQATT and SNEGSKA (reference sequence). With 2 bases removed from V and 4 bases from J, the gap between germline ends came to 15 bases. The length of the CDR3 is 15 residues. The CDR3 DNA reads as TGCAGTGCTAGACTAGACGGGCGGGGTTACAATGAGCAGTTCTTC. The encoded protein is CSARLDGRGYNEQFF.

This clonotype came up many times. The V call is TRBV7-2, the J call TRBJ2-5; TRBD1 might be the D (5 bases). The CDR3 is 15 amino acids. CDR1 SGHTA and CDR2 FQGNSA come from the germline V gene. Trimming stripped 5 bases from V and 5 bases from J, with 18 bases between. The DNA for the CDR3 is TGTGCCAGCAGCCCAAACAGGCCAGGGTGGGAGACCCAGTACTTC. It encodes CASSPNRPGWETQYF.

The gene calls are TRBV20-1 and TRBJ2-5, with D maybe TRBD1 (5 bases). Germline V gene lookup returns CDR1 DFQATT and CDR2 SNEGSKA (reference sequence). The ends were cut back, 1 base at V and 5 bases at J, with 14 bases in the middle. CDR3 length: 14 residues. The CDR3 here is CSARGAGSDETQYF. The CDR3 DNA follows: TGCAGTGCTAGAGGGGCAGGGTCTGATGAGACCCAGTACTTC.

This clonotype appeared many times. Written as DNA, the CDR3 is TGTGCCAGCAGCTTAAGCCAGAGCTCCTATAATTCACCCCTCCACTTT. This codes for CASSLSQSSYNSPLHF. V usage is TRBV7-2 and J usage is TRBJ1-6, with no clear D. Trimming removed 2 bases at V and 0 bases at J, with 8 bases between. There are 16 residues in the CDR3. Germline V gene data show CDR1 as SGHTA and CDR2 as FQGNSA.

This clonotype appeared many times. The chain carries TRBV7-8 and TRBJ1-5; possibly TRBD1 for D (5 bases). V was trimmed by 5 bases and J by 6 bases, leaving 14 bases between them. The CDR3 sequence is 14 residues long. Per the germline V gene, CDR1 is SGHVS and CDR2 is FQNEAQ. CDR3 region: CASSLGTHRQPQHF. The CDR3 bases are TGTGCCAGCAGCCTCGGGACTCATCGTCAGCCCCAGCATTTT.

This clonotype came up many times. The chain carries TRBV6-6 and TRBJ2-3; 8 bases line up with TRBD2. Per germline, CDR1 MNHNY and CDR2 SVGAGI (reference sequence). V lost 1 base and J lost 8; bases outside the gene matches: 26. This CDR3 region has 21 residues. Here the CDR3 DNA reads TGTGCCAGCAGTTACTGGACTCAGGGGAGTTCGGGACTAGAAGGATGGAGTACGCAGTATTTT. Translating gives CASSYWTQGSSGLEGWSTQYF.

The table lists this clonotype with many counts. This chain uses TRBV7-3 with TRBJ2-1, with 11 positions matching TRBD2. The CDR3 loop spans 14 amino acids. Trimming removed 5 bases from V and 6 bases from J; junction bases left unmatched: 3. The V gene's germline CDR1 is SGHTA and CDR2 FQGTGA. The CDR3 sequence: CASSGLAGLNEQFF. The DNA of the CDR3 is TGTGCCAGCAGCGGACTAGCGGGCCTCAATGAGCAGTTCTTC.

For this clonotype: As the CDR3 is not closed by the conserved phenylalanine or tryptophan, this likely results from a read error. The DNA is omitted, as the CDR3 cannot be located on it reliably, and the CDR3 follows TCRdb's listing. This sequence joins TRBV3-2 and TRBJ1-5; the D segment call TRBD1 is taken from the table without a DNA check. TRBV3-2 is a known pseudogene. The CDR3 spans 19 amino acids, including both terminal residues. The CDR3 sequence: CASSQGGTKGGHSNQPQHL.

In this sample, this clonotype turned up many times. The rearrangement uses TRBV12-3 or TRBV12-4 and TRBJ1-2, with D tentatively TRBD1 (6 bases). Trimming removed 11 bases at V and 0 bases at J, with 13 bases between. The CDR3 runs 13 residues. In DNA, the CDR3 is TGTGCCGCCGGGACACCAACTAACTATGGCTACACCTTC. Translating it yields CAAGTPTNYGYTF.

This rearrangement joins TRBV29-1 to TRBJ2-7, with a possible D match to TRBD1 (6 bases). V was cut by 3 bases and J by 3 bases, with 12 bases left in between. This CDR3 contains 13 residues. The germline V gene has CDR1 SQVTM and CDR2 ANQGSEA. In DNA form, the CDR3 reads TGCAGCGTTGAGTGGGCAGGGGACTACGAGCAGTACTTC. It specifies CSVEWAGDYEQYF.

This clonotype was found many times. The J gene is TRBJ2-3, the V gene TRBV7-9; D is perhaps TRBD1 (5 bases). The CDR3 is 20 residues long. Germline-derived CDR1 and CDR2 are SEHNR and FQNEAQ (reference sequence). Trimming pared 6 bases from V and 0 bases from J, leaving 28 bases between. CDR3: CASRHDRKFEEFTSTDTQYF. The CDR3 region has the DNA TGTGCCAGCAGGCATGACAGAAAATTTGAGGAATTTACTAGCACAGATACGCAGTATTTT.

The chain uses TRBV7-9 and TRBJ2-1, with 13 bases aligning to TRBD2. This CDR3 has 16 amino acids. Germline CDR1 and CDR2: SEHNR and FQNEAQ (reference sequence). The ends lost 1 base at V and 9 bases at J; junction bases unmatched: 6. The CDR3 DNA reads as TGTGCCAGCAGCTTAGAAAGGACTAGCGGGAGCACTGAGCAGTTCTTC. Translation: CASSLERTSGSTEQFF.

This clonotype was seen ten or more times. The chain employs TRBV2 and TRBJ2-2, with 9 bases identical to TRBD1. This CDR3 has 16 residues. Germline CDR1 and CDR2: SNHLY and FYNNEI. V shed 7 bases, J shed 2 bases, and the junction held 8 bases outside the gene matches. CDR3 nucleotide sequence: TGTGCCAGCAACTTACAGGGGGCGAGTAACACCGGGGAGCTGTTTTTT. Protein product: CASNLQGASNTGELFF.

The V and J genes are TRBV2 and TRBJ1-2; tentatively, D is TRBD1 (5 bases). V was trimmed by 4 bases and J by 0 bases, leaving 15 bases between them. The V gene's germline CDR1 is SNHLY and CDR2 FYNNEI. The CDR3 has 16 residues. CDR3 bases: TGTGCCAGCAGTGCTTGGGGGGGACTTTCTAACTATGGCTACACCTTC. This codes for CASSAWGGLSNYGYTF.

This clonotype has at least ten counts. This sequence joins TRBV5-1 and TRBJ2-1, with TRBD2 matching 12 bases. Losses at the gene ends were 3 bases for V and 7 bases for J; bases not matched to a gene: 8. CDR1 and CDR2 from the germline V gene are SGHRS and YFSETQ. This CDR3 has 16 amino acids. The CDR3 coding sequence is TGCGCCAGCAGCTATTCAAGGACTAGCGGGACGAATGAGCAGTTCTTC. Translation: CASSYSRTSGTNEQFF.

This clonotype was observed at least ten times. CDR3 sequence: CASSETAVARRENEQFF. The CDR3 nucleotides read TGTGCCAGCAGTGAAACGGCGGTAGCGAGGAGGGAGAATGAGCAGTTCTTC. The gene calls are TRBV6-1 and TRBJ2-1, with a tentative D call TRBD2 (6 bases). Trimming left V 2 bases short and J 7 bases short, with 21 bases between. The CDR3 is made up of 17 amino acids. The germline gives CDR1 MNHNS, CDR2 SASEGT.